This TCR beta chain is from a study of blood T cell dynamics during melanoma immunotherapy. Study information: Patients with metastatic melanoma got pembrolizumab or nivolumab-ipilimumab as first-line care. Notes on the study in general: Whether repertoire-driving clones were melanoma-specific could not be determined.

Germline V gene lookup returns CDR1 MNHEY and CDR2 SMNVEV (reference sequence). This CDR3 contains 15 residues. After removal of 7 bases from V and 0 bases from J, the junction contained 4 bases not matched to a gene. About this clone: Its antigen is currently unknown.

The sample's time point: week 3, after first cycle of checkpoint inhibitor. Repertoires were generated with immunoSEQ multiplex PCR, while TCRdb's copy carries only in-frame clones and drops some. The top ten hold approximately 5.6% of the sample, which has some 13,000 clones, about nine tenths seen once. The sequence came from a human donor with melanoma. The chain carries TRBV27 and TRBJ2-7; 12 bases fit TRBD1. The source was blood, collected from a patient treated with checkpoint blockade. The CDR3 nucleotides are TGTGCCAGCACCATGGGACAGGGGGCCTCCTACGAGCAGTACTTC. Protein: CASTMGQGASYEQYF.